The sequence of this T cell receptor beta chain was determined in a study of cytomegalovirus exposure and HLA in healthy donors. Germline CDR1 is KGHSH and CDR2 is LQKENI. The V gene end was trimmed by 3 bases and the J gene end by 3 bases; junction bases not matched to a gene: 7. This CDR3 comprises 16 residues. In the PCR, 60 Vbeta and 13 Jbeta primers were used. Generated by immunoSEQ multiplex PCR, the TCRdb table keeps only in-frame clones and is missing some. The sample yields approximately 90,000 clones, around three quarters seen once. Sequencing used PBMCs. The chain couples TRBV18 to TRBJ2-1; 8 bases match TRBD1. The sequence derives from a woman aged 45-65 years in good health and CMV-seropositive. The CDR3 protein is CASSPGGQGGYNEQFF. In nucleotides, the CDR3 is TGTGCCAGCTCACCGGGCGGACAGGGCGGCTACAATGAGCAGTTCTTC. The whole variable domain, remainder taken from reference TRBV18 and TRBJ2-1, is NAGVMQNPRHLVRRRGQEARLRCSPMKGHSHVYWYRQLPEEGLKFMVYLQKENIIDESGMPKERFSAEFPKEGPSILRIQQVVRGDSAAYFCASSPGGQGGYNEQFFGPGTRLTVL.